The 15 T cell receptor beta chains below all came from one sample that was sequenced in a study of blood T cell repertoires in COVID-19. Data came from immunoSEQ multiplex PCR; TCRdb stores just in-frame clones and leaves some out. Among more than 110,000 clones listed, about four fifths were seen once. The sequenced material came from peripheral blood. These receptors were collected from a woman aged 60-70 years with acute or convalescent COVID-19.

This chain links TRBV9 with TRBJ2-1; weak D call: TRBD2 (5 bases). V lost 3 bases, J lost 6 bases, and 13 bases lay in between. The length of the CDR3 is 14 residues. Germline V gene lookup returns CDR1 SGDLS and CDR2 YYNGEE. The CDR3 DNA sequence: TGTGCCAGCAGCGCACGAGCGGATATCAATGAGCAGTTCTTC. It specifies CASSARADINEQFF.

This CDR3 is CASSFQGSRGTEAFF. In DNA form, the CDR3 reads TGTGCCAGCAGCTTTCAGGGATCTCGAGGTACTGAAGCTTTCTTT. This chain uses TRBV5-4 with TRBJ1-1, with a possible D match to TRBD1 (5 bases). The CDR3 has 15 amino acids. Trimming took off 2 bases at V and 5 bases at J, with 16 bases between the two ends. The V gene's germline CDR1 is SGHNT and CDR2 YYREEE (reference sequence).

The chain is built from TRBV27 and TRBJ2-1; 8 nucleotides line up with TRBD1. The CDR3 is 14 amino acids. V lost 4 bases and J lost 7; bases outside the gene matches: 6. In germline, CDR1 is MNHEY, CDR2 SMNVEV (reference sequence). The CDR3 coding sequence is TGTGCCAGCAGTTCCGGGACAGGCTCTAATGAGCAGTTCTTC. This encodes CASSSGTGSNEQFF.

CDR3 sequence: CASKVGEEFHEQFF. The CDR3 DNA sequence: TGTGCCAGTAAAGTGGGAGAAGAATTCCATGAGCAGTTCTTC. This chain links TRBV19 with TRBJ2-1, with D tentatively TRBD2 (5 bases). Trimming pared 7 bases from V and 8 bases from J, leaving 18 bases between. CDR1 LNHDA and CDR2 SQIVND come from the germline V gene (reference sequence). The CDR3 spans 14 residues.

This clone was recorded a few times. The same CDR3 arises from other DNA sequences in this sample as well. The chain uses TRBV6-5 and TRBJ1-2; tentative D call: TRBD1 (6 bases). Trimming cost V 2 bases and J 7 bases, with 11 bases left between them. In germline, CDR1 is MNHEY, CDR2 SVGAGI. The CDR3 loop spans 13 amino acids. CDR3 region: CASSYGGVSGYTF. For the CDR3, the DNA is TGTGCCAGCAGTTACGGGGGCGTCTCTGGCTACACCTTC.

The chain couples TRBV5-1 to TRBJ2-2, with 8 bases that match TRBD1. Germline assignment: CDR1 SGHRS and CDR2 YFSETQ. After removal of 4 bases from V and 5 bases from J, the junction contained 4 bases not matched to a gene. The CDR3 loop spans 14 amino acids. For the CDR3, the DNA is TGCGCCAGCAGCGAAGGACAGGGTACCGGGGAGCTGTTTTTT. Protein product: CASSEGQGTGELFF.

This chain joins TRBV5-1 and TRBJ2-7; 12 bases match TRBD2. Germline assignment: CDR1 SGHRS and CDR2 YFSETQ. The CDR3 has 15 residues. V gave up 0 bases and J gave up 6 bases; unmatched junction bases: 4. CDR3 DNA sequence: TGCGCCAGCAGCTTGGGGGCTAGCGGGAGGGCCGAGCAGTACTTC. Amino acid sequence: CASSLGASGRAEQYF.

The J gene is TRBJ2-7, the V gene TRBV6-2 or TRBV6-3; D remains ambiguous. V was pared by 6 bases and J by 0 bases, with 12 bases between. The V gene's germline CDR1 is MNHEY and CDR2 SVGEGT. The CDR3 loop spans 14 amino acids. CDR3 bases: TGTGCCAGCAGCACACCATTAAGCTCCTACGAGCAGTACTTC. Amino acids: CASSTPLSSYEQYF.

V gene TRBV18 combines with J gene TRBJ2-7; D is perhaps TRBD2 (6 bases). Germline CDR1 and CDR2: KGHSH and LQKENI. The length of the CDR3 is 15 residues. V was shortened by 1 base and J by 1 base, with 11 bases between the two germline ends. The CDR3 DNA follows: TGTGCCAGCTCACCACGGGGAGGAGTTTCCTACGAGCAGTACTTC. The encoded protein is CASSPRGGVSYEQYF.

This clone was observed once. CDR3 protein: CASSLALAGAHEQYF. DNA of the CDR3: TGTGCCAGCAGCTTAGCCCTAGCGGGAGCCCACGAGCAGTACTTC. This rearrangement joins TRBV7-9 to TRBJ2-7; 10 positions agree with TRBD2. V was clipped by 0 bases and J by 5 bases; unmatched bases: 4. Germline V lookup: CDR1 SEHNR, CDR2 FQNEAQ (reference sequence). This CDR3 region has 15 residues.

This rearrangement joins TRBV19 to TRBJ2-1; D unresolved. The CDR3 has 16 residues. Germline-derived CDR1 and CDR2 are LNHDA and SQIVND (reference sequence). The V and J ends lost 5 bases and 4 bases respectively, with 18 bases between them. CDR3 sequence: CASSLSTARLYNEQFF. CDR3 DNA: TGTGCCAGTAGTCTCTCGACGGCGCGACTGTACAATGAGCAGTTCTTC.

The V call is TRBV7-3, the J call TRBJ2-3; 8 positions agree with TRBD2. This CDR3 is 16 amino acids long. The germline CDR1 and CDR2 sequences are SGHTA and FQGTGA. Trimming cost V 0 bases and J 2 bases; bases outside gene matches: 4. CDR3: CASSLTAGGNTDTQYF. Written as DNA, the CDR3 is TGTGCCAGCAGCTTAACGGCGGGAGGAAACACAGATACGCAGTATTTT. The entire variable domain, with the rest obtained from reference TRBV7-3 and TRBJ2-3, is as follows: GAGVSQTPSNKVTEKGKYVELRCDPISGHTALYWYRQSLGQGPEFLIYFQGTGAADDSGLPNDRFFAVRPEGSVSTLKIQRTERGDSAVYLCASSLTAGGNTDTQYFGPGTRLTVL.

A few counts support this clone. The chain links TRBV18 to TRBJ2-7, with 9 bases identical to TRBD1. Trimming removed 0 bases from V and 2 bases from J; junction bases left unmatched: 5. This CDR3 comprises 16 residues. CDR1 and CDR2 from the germline V gene are KGHSH and LQKENI. CDR3 sequence reads: CASSPPTGTGPYEQYF. For the CDR3, the DNA is TGTGCCAGCTCACCACCTACCGGGACAGGGCCCTACGAGCAGTACTTC. Drawing the rest from reference TRBV18 and TRBJ2-7, the complete variable domain is NAGVMQNPRHLVRRRGQEARLRCSPMKGHSHVYWYRQLPEEGLKFMVYLQKENIIDESGMPKERFSAEFPKEGPSILRIQQVVRGDSAAYFCASSPPTGTGPYEQYFGPGTRLTVT.

The table lists this clone with a few counts. This rearrangement joins TRBV10-1 to TRBJ2-1; 7 bases are shared with TRBD1. The germline V gene encodes CDR1 WNHNN and CDR2 SYGVQD (reference sequence). The CDR3 length is 13 residues. V dropped 0 bases and J dropped 11; count of bases not matched to a gene: 4. The CDR3 DNA follows: TGCGCCAGCAGTGAGTCAAGACAGGGAAAGCAGTTCTTC. Encoded protein: CASSESRQGKQFF.

This clone was counted a single time. The J gene is TRBJ2-7, the V gene TRBV19, with D maybe TRBD1 (5 bases). Germline CDR1 reads LNHDA; CDR2 reads SQIVND (reference sequence). Trimming cost V 4 bases and J 7 bases, with 17 bases left between them. The CDR3 has 14 residues. CDR3 nucleotide sequence: TGTGCCAGTAGTAGACAGACCCTTTCTTTTGAGCAGTACTTC. As protein: CASSRQTLSFEQYF.